This T cell receptor (beta chain) was sequenced for a study of blood T cell repertoires in COVID-19. This CDR3 is built from 12 residues. The germline V and J ends were trimmed by 1 base and 4 bases, with 2 bases remaining between them. Germline CDR1 reads LGHNA; CDR2 reads YNFKEQ. Assay used: immunoSEQ multiplex PCR; TCRdb lists only in-frame clones, some missing. Counted here are roughly 430,000 clones, about 88% occurring once; the ten biggest clones make up approximately 1.5%. Specimen: PBMCs or T cells enriched from blood (not recorded which). The chain employs TRBV4-2 and TRBJ1-5; D call uncertain. The clonotype was recovered from a woman aged 18-29 years who had been exposed to COVID-19. CDR3 amino acids: CASSQVNQPQHF. CDR3 bases: TGTGCCAGCAGCCAAGTAAATCAGCCCCAGCATTTT.